This TCR beta chain comes out of a study of T cells after yellow fever vaccination. A remark on this clonotype: Its specificity is not known.

General study results and limits: Reappearance after the booster was seen for most primary-vaccination clones, at around 95% CD4 and less than 90% CD8.

In TCRdb, the 5' RACE reads were re-called with MiXCR into one record per CDR3 protein. The table includes about 120,000 distinct CDR3 sequences, roughly 6.8% detected once. The sample was CD4+ T cells sorted from PBMCs, taken about 41 days after the first yellow fever vaccination. This sequence was found in a man younger than 35 who received the YFV17D yellow fever vaccine.

The CDR3 spells CASGPGQGLTPNSPLHF. The CDR3 DNA follows: TGTGCTAGTGGTCCGGGACAGGGATTAACCCCTAATTCACCCCTCCACTTT. The rearrangement joins TRBV12-5 to TRBJ1-6; 9 positions agree with TRBD1. J was trimmed by 6 bases and V by 5 bases; bases with no gene match: 11. The CDR3 has 17 amino acids. In germline, CDR1 is LGHNT, CDR2 FRNRAP.